These 7 T cell receptor beta chains were all obtained from the same sample, sequenced in a study of blood T cell repertoires in COVID-19. Libraries were prepared by immunoSEQ multiplex PCR; TCRdb keeps only in-frame clonotypes and omits some of them. The sample holds 160,000 or so clones, 85% to 90% seen once. The specimen was PBMCs or T cells enriched from blood (not recorded which). These receptors originate from a woman aged 45-65 years who had recovered from COVID-19.

The gene calls are TRBV12-3 or TRBV12-4 and TRBJ1-4; D gene ambiguous. CDR3 length equals 11 residues. V lost 6 bases, J lost 7 bases, and 6 bases lay in between. The CDR3 sequence is CASRSGEKLFF. The CDR3 coding sequence is TGTGCCAGCAGATCCGGTGAAAAACTGTTTTTT.

The chain couples TRBV7-9 to TRBJ2-5; D unclear. The CDR3 has 14 residues. The germline V and J ends were trimmed by 1 base and 1 base, with 7 bases remaining between them. CDR1 and CDR2 (germline): SEHNR, FQNEAQ (reference sequence). The CDR3 reads CASSLDQIQETQYF. CDR3 DNA sequence: TGTGCCAGCAGCTTAGATCAGATCCAAGAGACCCAGTACTTC.

The rearrangement joins TRBV15 to TRBJ2-7; no firm D call. Germline V gives CDR1 LNHNV, CDR2 YYDKDF (reference sequence). Trimming cost V 0 bases and J 4 bases, with 7 bases left between them. This CDR3 contains 13 residues. CDR3 in amino acids: CATSRDQLYEQYF. The CDR3 bases are TGTGCCACCAGCAGAGATCAACTTTACGAGCAGTACTTC.

In this sample, this clone turned up a few times. The chain carries TRBV3-1 (or the pseudogene TRBV3-2) and TRBJ2-4; D is possibly TRBD1 (6 bases). The CDR3 has 18 amino acids. V lost 1 base to trimming and J lost 3 bases, with 19 bases between them. Germline V gene data show CDR1 as LGHDT and CDR2 as YNNKEL (reference sequence). Here the CDR3 reads CASSQVRQTGTSKNIQYF. CDR3 sequence (DNA): TGTGCCAGCAGCCAAGTGCGCCAGACAGGAACCAGCAAAAACATTCAGTACTTC.

CDR3 sequence (DNA): TGTGCTAGTGGTCCCGAGGGGGGGGTAGTCAAAAACATTCAGTACTTC. Amino acids: CASGPEGGVVKNIQYF. This chain uses TRBV12-5 with TRBJ2-4; a weak D match, TRBD2 (7 bases). Germline loops: CDR1 LGHNT, CDR2 FRNRAP. The V end lost 5 bases, the J end lost 3 bases, and 17 bases lay between the germline ends. CDR3 size: 16 residues.

The chain carries TRBV10-3 and TRBJ1-1; no reliable D call. Germline V gives CDR1 ENHRY, CDR2 SYGVKD. This CDR3 is 14 amino acids long. The germline V and J ends were trimmed by 6 bases and 6 bases, with 17 bases remaining between them. The CDR3 here is CAISPREYQSEAFF. As DNA, the CDR3 is TGTGCCATCAGCCCCCGGGAGTACCAATCTGAAGCTTTCTTT.

This chain uses TRBV27 with TRBJ2-7; 10 bases align to TRBD1. CDR3 length: 15 residues. The J segment lost 2 bases and the V segment lost 3 bases, leaving 4 bases of the junction unmatched. Per germline, CDR1 MNHEY and CDR2 SMNVEV (reference sequence). This chain's CDR3 is CASSLTGGATYEQYF. CDR3 bases: TGTGCCAGCAGTTTGACAGGGGGCGCAACCTACGAGCAGTACTTC.